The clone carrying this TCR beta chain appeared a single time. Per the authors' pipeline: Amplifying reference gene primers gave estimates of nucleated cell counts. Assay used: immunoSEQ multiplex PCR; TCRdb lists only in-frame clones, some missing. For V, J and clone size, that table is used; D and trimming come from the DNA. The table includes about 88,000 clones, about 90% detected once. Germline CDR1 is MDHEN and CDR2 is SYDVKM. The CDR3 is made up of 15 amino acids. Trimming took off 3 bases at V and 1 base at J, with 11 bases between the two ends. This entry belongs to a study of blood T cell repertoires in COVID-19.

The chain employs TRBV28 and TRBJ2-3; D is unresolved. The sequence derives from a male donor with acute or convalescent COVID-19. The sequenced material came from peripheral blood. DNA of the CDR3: TGTGCCAGCAGTTTGTGGTCCACTCGCACAGATACGCAGTATTTT. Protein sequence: CASSLWSTRTDTQYF.